The sample holds many counts of the clone carrying this TCR beta chain. No antigen is known for it. The data were taken from a study of T cell repertoires in cytomegalovirus infection. TCRdb re-called the reads with MiXCR, one entry per CDR3 protein. The table has approximately 910,000 distinct CDR3 sequences, around 32% seen once; the top ten hold roughly 12%. Germline assignment: CDR1 SEHNR and CDR2 FQNEAQ (reference sequence). Trimming left V 2 bases short and J 2 bases short, with 7 bases between. The CDR3 is 13 residues long. The TCR comes from a human donor in good health (CMV status not recorded). Some clones in this sample may be carry-over from other donors' samples. Source: cultured CD8+ T cells from PBMCs, taken from culture after CMV antigen stimulation. V gene TRBV7-9 combines with J gene TRBJ2-7, with D hard to call. This chain's CDR3 is CASSLPSTYEQYF. In DNA form, the CDR3 reads TGTGCCAGCAGCTTACCCAGTACCTACGAGCAGTACTTC. Full variable domain (rest looked up from reference TRBV7-9 and TRBJ2-7): DTGVSQNPRHKITKRGQNVTFRCDPISEHNRLYWYRQTLGQGPEFLTYFQNEAQLEKSRLLSDRFSAERPKGSFSTLEIQRTEQGDSAMYLCASSLPSTYEQYFGPGTRLTVT.